The sequence of this TCR beta chain was determined in a study of T cell repertoires in aging, cancer and after chemotherapy. Study findings and constraints: Untreated cancer patients had significantly lower blood TCR diversity than age-matched healthy donors. The repertoire data cannot show anything about immunological memory following chemotherapy.

Peripheral blood genomic DNA, not sorted cells or RNA, was the template. A mixed TRB-A/B primer pool amplified rearranged TRB by multiplex touch-down PCR. MiXCR, applied by TCRdb to the multiplex PCR reads, yields one record per CDR3 protein. The repertoire holds 550 to 650 distinct CDR3 sequences, with 25% to 35% as singletons. Germline CDR1 is MNHEY and CDR2 is SMNVEV (reference sequence). Trimming took 8 bases from V and 0 from J; bases not matched to a gene: 15. The CDR3 totals 20 residues. This clonotype is labeled as large (0.1 to 1%). As yet, its antigen is unknown. Specimen: blood. The source is a human donor in good health. V gene TRBV27 combines with J gene TRBJ2-1; 14 nucleotides line up with TRBD2. CDR3 in amino acids: CASQRIPGLAGVSSYNEQFF. CDR3 DNA sequence: TGTGCCAGCCAACGAATTCCGGGACTAGCGGGGGTAAGCTCCTACAATGAGCAGTTCTTC.